Described below is a single TCR beta chain sequence and its context. Data came from immunoSEQ multiplex PCR; TCRdb stores just in-frame clones and leaves some out. Counted here are over 85,000 clones, 85% to 95% occurring once; the ten biggest clones make up about 0.26%. This record comes from a study of technical replicates of blood from four donors. Per germline, CDR1 MNHEY and CDR2 SVGAGI. V was shortened by 8 bases and J by 5 bases, with 15 bases between the two germline ends. The CDR3 totals 14 residues. Sequencing input: T cells isolated from PBMCs. This sequence was found in a human donor in good health. The chain recombines TRBV6-5 with TRBJ1-4; maybe TRBD1 (5 bases). This CDR3 is CASGFRATNEKLFF. The CDR3 region has the DNA TGTGCCAGCGGGTTCAGGGCCACAAATGAAAAACTGTTTTTT.